A selection of T cell receptor beta chains follows, all from one sample in a study of T cells expressing NK-cell markers. TCRdb re-called the 5' RACE reads and catalogs CDR3 proteins one per entry, DNA excluded. The sample totals about 170,000 distinct CDR3 sequences. The sequenced sample consisted of blood T cells: a sorted CD56 or NKG2C T cell subset, CD4+ or CD8+ T cells, or bulk PBMC T cells (not recorded which). The receptors originated from a man aged 18-69 years in good health. Each CDR3 is given with its conserved first and last residue.

v_gene,len,j_gene,CDR3aa
TRBV7-2,16,TRBJ2-5,CASSVRGYRESETQYF
TRBV2,14,TRBJ2-2,CASNDVGNTGELFF
TRBV2,15,TRBJ2-5,CASTPGGGRQETQYF
TRBV7-2,15,TRBJ1-2,CASSLEPGQLYGYTF
TRBV5-6,13,TRBJ2-2,CASSSTGHGELFF
TRBV24-1,12,TRBJ2-3,CASDGPGGTQYF
TRBV18,13,TRBJ1-1,CASSPLTNTEAFF
TRBV18,15,TRBJ2-3,CASSPASAGIDTQYF
TRBV7-9,15,TRBJ2-7,CASSGKKTSTPEQYF
TRBV6-1,15,TRBJ1-2,CASSEVHGTPHGYTF
TRBV7-9,11,TRBJ2-5,CANARGETQYF
TRBV29-1,14,TRBJ2-4,CSVPVGEGGNIQYF
TRBV9,15,TRBJ1-1,CASSVVQELNTEAFF
TRBV7-9,15,TRBJ1-1,CASSLVGGKNTEAFF
TRBV6-2/TRBV6-3,12,TRBJ2-1,CASSKDPSEQFF
TRBV12-3/TRBV12-4,15,TRBJ2-1,CASSLGLEAVNEQFF
TRBV20-1,13,TRBJ2-3,CSARVPSDDTQYF
TRBV20-1,13,TRBJ2-7,CSATPGQVYEQYF
TRBV12-3/TRBV12-4,16,TRBJ2-7,CASSLEGLAASYEQYF
TRBV4-1,17,TRBJ2-7,CASSQDWEVHFSYEQYF
TRBV5-6,15,TRBJ2-1,CASSTGTGDWNEQFF
TRBV6-1,15,TRBJ2-3,CASEGTGGFTDTQYF
TRBV6-1,13,TRBJ1-2,CASRVPASGGYTF
TRBV12-3/TRBV12-4,14,TRBJ1-4,CASSLYTTNEKLFF
TRBV28,16,TRBJ2-3,CASSFPGTGRPDTQYF
TRBV19,16,TRBJ2-7,CASSPSSLLSSYEQYF
TRBV11-1,19,TRBJ2-1,CASSFSTGQISLAYNEQFF
TRBV3-1,17,TRBJ2-7,CASSQGIGFRDLNEQYF
TRBV21-1,16,TRBJ1-1,CASSASWTGTYTEAFF
TRBV6-1,15,TRBJ2-1,CASSEGRETGNEQFF
TRBV4-2,19,TRBJ2-3,CASSPPGTGVKMITDTQYF
TRBV7-6,15,TRBJ2-3,CASSLAAGHTDTQYF
TRBV10-3,15,TRBJ1-6,CAISKTQGENSPLHF
TRBV19,15,TRBJ1-2,CASSTWTGKVDGYTF
TRBV27,14,TRBJ1-1,CASSLRVHDTEAFF
TRBV6-1,15,TRBJ1-1,CASSTTGSPGTEAFF
TRBV7-9,17,TRBJ2-7,CASSSTAGSGGQYEQYF
TRBV13,17,TRBJ2-1,CASSLPPGQNWYNEQFF
TRBV19,14,TRBJ2-1,CASTDGGAHNEQFF
TRBV7-9,16,TRBJ2-5,CASSLLSGGYQETQYF
TRBV13,15,TRBJ2-2,CASSIRGINTGELFF
TRBV29-1,13,TRBJ2-7,CSVLAQDSYEQYF
TRBV29-1,17,TRBJ2-3,CSVEGAGGVTSTDTQYF
TRBV13,19,TRBJ2-3,CASSPEASGGRYGTDTQYF
TRBV11-2,18,TRBJ2-2,CASSLHPGGDENTGELFF
TRBV20-1,15,TRBJ1-1,CSARVMGVSSLEAFF
TRBV28,15,TRBJ2-7,CASSSSTSGGYEQYF
TRBV9,18,TRBJ2-6,CASSPTSGGMGGANVLTF
TRBV11-2,16,TRBJ2-7,CASSLNQGDLVYEQYF
TRBV4-2,18,TRBJ2-7,CASSLGTSGGPPIYEQYF
TRBV9,14,TRBJ1-2,CASSVAPQENGYTF
TRBV7-6,16,TRBJ2-7,CASSLALGDITYEQYF
TRBV9,16,TRBJ2-7,CASSPFGEASTYEQYF
TRBV5-6,14,TRBJ2-7,CASETSGGSYEQYF